The 14 T cell receptor beta chains below were found in one sample sequenced in a study of T cell responses to AZD1222 COVID-19 vaccine. Method: immunoSEQ multiplex PCR; TCRdb's copy keeps in-frame clones and lacks some. In the table there are under 150,000 clones, roughly 92% of which are singletons. The specimen comprised peripheral blood, sampled on day 0 of AZD1222 vaccination. Receptors were obtained from an adult in good health.

The CDR3 sequence: CASGSWGSGPSETQYF. DNA of the CDR3: TGTGCTAGTGGATCCTGGGGTAGTGGCCCCAGCGAGACCCAGTACTTC. This chain connects TRBV12-5 to TRBJ2-5; D is undetermined. This CDR3 comprises 16 residues. CDR1 LGHNT and CDR2 FRNRAP come from the germline V gene. The ends were cut back, 6 bases at V and 5 bases at J, with 22 bases in the middle.

The genes are TRBV5-1 and TRBJ2-5, with D perhaps assigned TRBD1 or TRBD2 (5 bases each). CDR1 and CDR2 (germline): SGHRS, YFSETQ. The CDR3 contains 14 residues. V lost 3 bases, J lost 2 bases, and 11 bases lay in between. Here the CDR3 reads CASSSFGGQETQYF. The CDR3 DNA follows: TGCGCCAGCAGCTCTTTTGGGGGTCAAGAGACCCAGTACTTC. The whole variable domain, remainder taken from reference TRBV5-1 and TRBJ2-5, is KAGVTQTPRYLIKTRGQQVTLSCSPISGHRSVSWYQQTPGQGLQFLFEYFSETQRNKGNFPGRFSGRQFSNSRSEMNVSTLELGDSALYLCASSSFGGQETQYFGPGTRLLVL.

The gene calls are TRBV28 and TRBJ1-6; a possible D gene is TRBD1 (6 bases). With 3 bases removed from V and 8 bases from J, the gap between germline ends came to 14 bases. The CDR3 loop spans 15 amino acids. Per the germline V gene, CDR1 is MDHEN and CDR2 is SYDVKM. CDR3 residues: CASSFRGAPDSPLHF. CDR3 bases: TGTGCCAGCAGTTTTCGGGGGGCTCCAGATTCACCCCTCCACTTT. The whole variable domain, remainder taken from reference TRBV28 and TRBJ1-6, is DVKVTQSSRYLVKRTGEKVFLECVQDMDHENMFWYRQDPGLGLRLIYFSYDVKMKEKGDIPEGYSVSREKKERFSLILESASTNQTSMYLCASSFRGAPDSPLHFGNGTRLTVT.

This clone appeared a few times. This chain joins TRBV6-2 or TRBV6-3 and TRBJ2-7; the match to TRBD2 covers 8 bases. The germline V gene has CDR1 MNHEY and CDR2 SVGEGT. The CDR3 covers 15 residues. Trimming cost V 4 bases and J 9 bases; bases outside gene matches: 14. The CDR3 DNA reads as TGTGCCAGCAGTTCACCGGGACTAGGAACAGTTGGGCAGTACTTC. Translating gives CASSSPGLGTVGQYF.

The chain uses TRBV2 and TRBJ1-1; D call uncertain. V gave up 6 bases and J gave up 1 base, with 3 bases separating them. The length of the CDR3 is 11 residues. Germline values: CDR1 SNHLY, CDR2 FYNNEI. CDR3 bases: TGTGCCAGCAGGTCGAACACTGAAGCTTTCTTT. Its protein product is CASRSNTEAFF.

The chain combines TRBV24-1 with TRBJ2-3; D is unclear. The CDR3 has 16 amino acids. Germline CDR1 and CDR2: KGHDR and SFDVKD. Between the trimmed V and J ends, which lost 3 bases and 4 bases, there was a span of 16 bases. CDR3 region: CATSDPKQAGSDTQYF. Here the CDR3 DNA reads TGTGCCACCAGTGATCCAAAGCAGGCTGGTTCAGATACGCAGTATTTT.

This chain joins TRBV18 and TRBJ1-2; D is unclear. The CDR3 is 11 amino acids. CDR1 and CDR2 from the germline V gene are KGHSH and LQKENI. V dropped 4 bases and J dropped 7 bases, with 7 bases sitting between them. The chain's CDR3 is CASSQLGGYTF. Here the CDR3 DNA reads TGTGCCAGCTCACAGCTAGGTGGCTACACCTTC.

This clone was counted a single time. The chain couples TRBV19 to TRBJ2-2, with 8 bases that match TRBD1. The germline CDR1 and CDR2 sequences are LNHDA and SQIVND (reference sequence). V shed 7 bases and J 3 bases; nucleotides not matched to a gene: 1. The CDR3 consists of 13 residues. The CDR3 sequence: CASNRGDTGELFF. CDR3 DNA sequence: TGTGCCAGTAACAGGGGGGACACCGGGGAGCTGTTTTTT.

The chain links TRBV12-5 to TRBJ1-1; 7 bases map to TRBD1. The trim removed 0 bases at V and 1 base at J, leaving 8 bases unmatched. This CDR3 is built from 17 residues. Looked up from germline, CDR1 is LGHNT and CDR2 is FRNRAP. The CDR3, as DNA: TGTGCTAGTGGTTTGGTACGGTTGGGACAGTCGAACACTGAAGCTTTCTTT. Encoded protein: CASGLVRLGQSNTEAFF.

This clone was seen just once. The V and J genes are TRBV9 and TRBJ2-1; 12 positions match TRBD2. The CDR3 is 16 residues long. J lost 6 bases, V lost 3 bases, and 7 bases had no gene match. Germline values: CDR1 SGDLS, CDR2 YYNGEE. CDR3 bases: TGTGCCAGCAGCGACCGGACTAGCGGGGTCGGCAATGAGCAGTTCTTC. Translating gives CASSDRTSGVGNEQFF.

V gene TRBV30 combines with J gene TRBJ1-1; TRBD1 agrees at 7 bases. V gave up 5 bases and J gave up 4 bases; unmatched junction bases: 10. This CDR3 contains 14 residues. In germline, CDR1 is GTSNPN, CDR2 SVGIG (reference sequence). CDR3 loop: CAWLKQGRTTEAFF. The DNA for the CDR3 is TGTGCCTGGTTGAAACAGGGGAGGACCACTGAAGCTTTCTTT. The variable domain in full, with the rest retrieved from reference TRBV30 and TRBJ1-1, is SQTIHQWPATLVQPVGSPLSLECTVEGTSNPNLYWYRQAAGRGLQLLFYSVGIGQISSEVPQNLSASRPQDRQFILSSKKLLLSDSGFYLCAWLKQGRTTEAFFGQGTRLTVV.

The chain carries TRBV9 and TRBJ1-2; D call uncertain. There are 11 residues in the CDR3. Germline lookup yields CDR1 SGDLS and CDR2 YYNGEE. V lost 3 bases and J lost 9, with 9 bases in between. The CDR3 region is CASSGPGSYTF. Here the CDR3 DNA reads TGTGCCAGCAGCGGACCAGGTAGCTACACCTTC.

The J gene is TRBJ2-1, the V gene TRBV19; a weak D match, TRBD1 (6 bases). This CDR3 spans 11 amino acids. Trimming cost V 3 bases and J 15 bases, with 12 bases left between them. CDR1 is LNHDA, CDR2 SQIVND, per germline (reference sequence). The CDR3 bases are TGTGCCAGTAGTATGCAGGGGCAGCCGTTCTTC. This gives the protein CASSMQGQPFF.

Remarks on this clone: At one boundary the junction diverges from the germline segment, which might be a read error. V and J are TRBV14 and TRBJ1-4; 10 bases line up with TRBD1. Germline CDR1 and CDR2: SGHDN and FVKESK. The CDR3 extends over 15 amino acids. CDR3 in DNA: TGTGCCAGCAGCCAGAGACAGGGGGCTAAAGAAAAACTGTTTTTT. This gives the protein CASSQRQGAKEKLFF.